These T cell receptor beta chains were read from a single sample in a study of T cell repertoires in cytomegalovirus infection. TCRdb recomputed calls from the reads with MiXCR, one row per CDR3 protein. Found here are roughly 920,000 distinct CDR3 sequences, roughly a third of them singletons; the top ten hold 13%. For these TCRs, the target antigens are not known. The sequencing here drew on cultured CD8+ T cells from PBMCs, taken from culture after CMV antigen stimulation. The receptors originated from a human donor in good health (CMV status not recorded). Some clones in this sample may be carry-over from other donors' samples. Both conserved end residues are part of each CDR3. D genes are given only for firm matches. Size is stated for part of the rows, as once, few or many counts, or as a class when the clone is expanded.

>TRBJ1-2|NA|NA|TRBV6-5
TGTGCCAGCAGTCCTTACCAGGCTAACTATGGCTACACCTTC
CASSPYQANYGYTF
>TRBJ2-2|NA|NA|TRBV2
TGTGTCAGACAGGAGGCGAACACCGGGGAGCTGTTTTTT
CVRQEANTGELFF
>TRBJ1-2|TRBD1|few|TRBV10-2
TGCGCCAGCAGTGAGTCCCAGACCCCAGGGGGCTATGGCTACACCTTC
CASSESQTPGGYGYTF
>TRBJ2-1|NA|few|TRBV12-3/TRBV12-4
TGTGCCAGCAGTCCCACGGATGAGCAGTTCTTC
CASSPTDEQFF
>TRBJ2-7|NA|few|TRBV7-9
TGTGCCAGCAGCTTAGAAGTGACACCCCTCTACGAGCAGTACTTC
CASSLEVTPLYEQYF
>TRBJ2-2|NA|NA|TRBV18
TGTACCAGCTCAATTGGGCTATCCCTCACCGGGGAGCTGTTTTTT
CTSSIGLSLTGELFF
>TRBJ2-2|NA|many|TRBV7-3
TGTGCCAGCAGCTCCACTATGGGGACCGCGAACACCGGGGAGCTGTTTTTT
CASSSTMGTANTGELFF
>TRBJ1-5|NA|few|TRBV7-8
TGTGCCAGCAGCCCCCAGGATTCTAGCAATCAGCCCCAGCATTTT
CASSPQDSSNQPQHF
>TRBJ2-1|NA|NA|TRBV9
TGTGCCAGCAGCGCCTTAGGGGGGGCCGACACCTACAATGAGCAGTTCTTC
CASSALGGADTYNEQFF
>TRBJ2-1|TRBD1|NA|TRBV7-3
TGTGCCAGCAGCTTCCGGGACAGTTTTATGAAAGGTGAGCAGTTCTTC
CASSFRDSFMKGEQFF
>TRBJ2-1|NA|NA|TRBV19
TGTGCCAGTACCGAACGGGGCCCATCTACCTACAATGAGCAGTTCTTC
CASTERGPSTYNEQFF
>TRBJ2-1|TRBD1|few|TRBV6-2/TRBV6-3
TGTGCCAGCAGTTACGGGGACAGGGGATACAATGAGCAGTTCTTC
CASSYGDRGYNEQFF
>TRBJ1-1|TRBD1|NA|TRBV10-2
TGCGCCAGCAACGGACAGGGAATCGAAGCTTTCTTT
CASNGQGIEAFF
>TRBJ1-5|TRBD1|NA|TRBV4-1
TGCGCCAGCAGCCATAGACAGGGGGGCAATCAGCCCCAGCATTTT
CASSHRQGGNQPQHF
>TRBJ1-5|NA|few|TRBV6-5
TGTGCCAGCAGTTACACCGGGACAAATCAGCCCCAGCATTTT
CASSYTGTNQPQHF
>TRBJ2-2|NA|NA|TRBV6-1
TGTGCCAGCAGTGAACAGGGAAACATCGGGGAGCTGTTTTTT
CASSEQGNIGELFF
>TRBJ1-1|NA|NA|TRBV5-1
TGCGCCAGCAGCTTGGGACAGAGGGGGATGAACACTGAAGCTTTCTTT
CASSLGQRGMNTEAFF
>TRBJ2-5|NA|once|TRBV7-6
TGTGCCAGCAGCCTGCTGCGAGAGAGAGAGCAGACCCAGTACTTC
CASSLLREREQTQYF
>TRBJ2-5|NA|NA|TRBV4-1
TGCGCCAGCAGCCAAGTGGCCGACACACAAGAGACCCAGTACTTC
CASSQVADTQETQYF
>TRBJ2-3|NA|many|TRBV7-2
TGTGCCAGCAGCCAACTGGGGGCCCTTGAGGGCACAGATACGCAGTATTTT
CASSQLGALEGTDTQYF
>TRBJ1-1|TRBD1|few|TRBV7-2
TGTGCCAGCAGCTTAAGGGGGCTTCACACTGAAGCTTTCTTT
CASSLRGLHTEAFF
>TRBJ1-5|TRBD1|few|TRBV19
TGTGCCAGTAGCAACAGGGGGGTCCATCAGCCCCAGCATTTT
CASSNRGVHQPQHF
>TRBJ1-2|NA|NA|TRBV10-3
TGTGCCATCAGGGAAAGCTATGGCTACACCTTC
CAIRESYGYTF
>TRBJ2-1|NA|NA|TRBV7-6
TGTGCCAGCAGCCCCTTCGAGCAGTTCTTC
CASSPFEQFF
>TRBJ2-1|NA|NA|TRBV9
TGTGCCAGCAGCAAATTCTTAGCGGAGGAGCAGTTCTTC
CASSKFLAEEQFF
>TRBJ2-3|NA|few|TRBV6-1
TGTGCCAGCAGTCCGCGGAGCGGGCCTACAGATACGCAGTATTTT
CASSPRSGPTDTQYF
>TRBJ2-1|NA|few|TRBV4-1
TGCGCCAGCAGCCAAGGTCGCGGGGCCTCTGAGCAGTTCTTC
CASSQGRGASEQFF
>TRBJ1-4|NA|NA|TRBV15
TGTGCCACCAGCAGTCCTCGGGGAGGACTTGAAAAACTGTTTTTT
CATSSPRGGLEKLFF
>TRBJ2-7|NA|few|TRBV4-1
TGCGCCAGCAGCCAGTACATCGGGGCGCAGAACTACGAGCAGTACTTC
CASSQYIGAQNYEQYF
>TRBJ1-1|NA|NA|TRBV19
TGTGCCTCCCAAGGTAGATTGAACACTGAAGCTTTCTTT
CASQGRLNTEAFF
>TRBJ2-2|NA|few|TRBV19
TGTGCCAGTAGTATAGACAACAGGGTCATCGGGGAGCTGTTTTTT
CASSIDNRVIGELFF
>TRBJ2-5|NA|few|TRBV5-1
TGCGCCAGCAGCTTGGCCAAGGGCGGCCAAGAGACCCAGTACTTC
CASSLAKGGQETQYF
>TRBJ1-1|NA|NA|TRBV5-1
TGCGCCAGCAGCTCCGGAAGGATCATGAACACTGAAGCTTTCTTT
CASSSGRIMNTEAFF
>TRBJ1-1|NA|few|TRBV4-2
TGTGCCAGCAGCCAAGTAGGGGCACTGAACACTGAAGCTTTCTTT
CASSQVGALNTEAFF
>TRBJ2-1|TRBD2|few|TRBV6-5
TGTGCCAGCAGTTACGGGACTAGCGGGGCGAACAATGAGCAGTTCTTC
CASSYGTSGANNEQFF
>TRBJ2-1|TRBD2|few|TRBV7-3
TGTGCCAGCAGCTTACAGCGGGGGGGGTACAATGAGCAGTTCTTC
CASSLQRGGYNEQFF
>TRBJ2-1|TRBD2|NA|TRBV23-1
TGCGCCAGACGGGCGGGGGGGCCCGATGAGCAGTTCTTC
CARRAGGPDEQFF
>TRBJ2-1|NA|NA|TRBV24-1
TGTGCCACCAGTGATCCGGACAATGAGCAGTTCTTC
CATSDPDNEQFF
>TRBJ1-2|NA|many|TRBV6-5
TGTGCCAGCAGTCTCAGACAGGAAGTAATCCTTGGCTACACCTTC
CASSLRQEVILGYTF
>TRBJ2-3|NA|few|TRBV15
TGTGCCACCAGCAGAGATGATTACAGGATGAGCACAGATACGCAGTATTTT
CATSRDDYRMSTDTQYF
>TRBJ2-1|TRBD1|few|TRBV28
TGTGCCAGCAGTTTTCCGACCCGAGGGGGACAGGGATACAATGAGCAGTTCTTC
CASSFPTRGGQGYNEQFF
>TRBJ1-1|NA|few|TRBV2
TGTGCCAGCAGGGAACGAGGACAGCCTGAAGCTTTCTTT
CASRERGQPEAFF